The rows below give T cell receptor beta chains drawn from one sample of a study of neurological immune-mediated disorders. TCRdb itself ran the 5' RACE reads through MiXCR, one entry per CDR3 protein. Found here are over 13,000 distinct CDR3 sequences, about 7.4% of them singletons; the top ten hold around a quarter. The sample was CD8+ T cells from blood. Source of these receptors: a woman aged 40 to 50 in good health. Each CDR3 is given with its conserved first and last residue. D genes are given only for firm matches. Some rows have no size entry. The others give once, few or many, or a class for an expanded clone.

J	size	D	V	DNA	CDR3
TRBJ2-5	many	-	TRBV25-1	TGTGCCAGCAGTGACGTTCTGTTCCGGGAGACCCAGTACTTC	CASSDVLFRETQYF
TRBJ2-7	many	TRBD2	TRBV28	TGTGCCAGCAGTTTCCTAGCGGTCAGCTCCTACGAGCAGTACTTC	CASSFLAVSSYEQYF
TRBJ2-2	many	-	TRBV12-3/TRBV12-4	TGTGCCAGCAGTTTTCCACGAGAGTTGGGCGGGGAGCTGTTTTTT	CASSFPRELGGELFF
TRBJ2-1	many	-	TRBV12-3/TRBV12-4	TGTGCCAGCAGTCCCCCGGGGTCTTTCTATGAGCAGTTCTTC	CASSPPGSFYEQFF
TRBJ2-1	many	-	TRBV9	TGTGCCAGCAGCGTATTCAGCTACAATGAGCAGTTCTTC	CASSVFSYNEQFF
TRBJ1-4	many	-	TRBV5-1	TGCGCCAGCAGCTTCTCCGAGACAGCAAATAAGGCTGAAAAACTGTTTTTT	CASSFSETANKAEKLFF
TRBJ2-3	many	-	TRBV11-2	TGTGCCAGCAGCTTGGTGCCCGATGATACGCAGTATTTT	CASSLVPDDTQYF
TRBJ2-7	many	-	TRBV6-1	TGTGCCAGCAGTGAAGGGCATCTAGCGACTATTTACGAGCAGTACTTC	CASSEGHLATIYEQYF
TRBJ2-5	many	TRBD2	TRBV4-1	TGCGCCAGCAGCCAGGGACTAGCGGGAAGGGAGGGAGAGACCCAGTACTTC	CASSQGLAGREGETQYF
TRBJ1-4	many	-	TRBV20-1	TGCAGTGCCGACCGGGACGGACTTGGAAAACTGTTTTTT	CSADRDGLGKLFF
TRBJ2-7	-	-	TRBV3-1	TGTGCCAGCAGCCCAGAAGCTGGTAGAATCGCCTACGAGCAGTACTTC	CASSPEAGRIAYEQYF
TRBJ1-2	many	-	TRBV10-2	TGCGCCAGCAGTATGTTGGGGGTAGGATTGCCTCATAACTATGGCTACACCTTC	CASSMLGVGLPHNYGYTF
TRBJ2-4	many	-	TRBV27	TGTGCCAGCGGGGATTCGGGCGGGAACATTCAGTACTTC	CASGDSGGNIQYF
TRBJ2-3	medium-sized	-	TRBV12-3/TRBV12-4	TGTGCCAGCAGTCTAACTGGGAGGCAGAGTACAGATACGCAGTATTTT	CASSLTGRQSTDTQYF
TRBJ2-7	many	-	TRBV28	TGTGCCAGCAGTTTCAGAGGTGACGGCGAGCAGTACTTC	CASSFRGDGEQYF
TRBJ2-7	many	-	TRBV5-1	TGCGCCAGCAGCCCTCTTCCGGACGCCATCGCCTACGAGCAGTACTTC	CASSPLPDAIAYEQYF
TRBJ2-1	many	TRBD2	TRBV6-6	TGTGCCAGCAGTTACCTTCTAGCGGGAGGCGGTGACGATGAGCAGTTCTTC	CASSYLLAGGGDDEQFF